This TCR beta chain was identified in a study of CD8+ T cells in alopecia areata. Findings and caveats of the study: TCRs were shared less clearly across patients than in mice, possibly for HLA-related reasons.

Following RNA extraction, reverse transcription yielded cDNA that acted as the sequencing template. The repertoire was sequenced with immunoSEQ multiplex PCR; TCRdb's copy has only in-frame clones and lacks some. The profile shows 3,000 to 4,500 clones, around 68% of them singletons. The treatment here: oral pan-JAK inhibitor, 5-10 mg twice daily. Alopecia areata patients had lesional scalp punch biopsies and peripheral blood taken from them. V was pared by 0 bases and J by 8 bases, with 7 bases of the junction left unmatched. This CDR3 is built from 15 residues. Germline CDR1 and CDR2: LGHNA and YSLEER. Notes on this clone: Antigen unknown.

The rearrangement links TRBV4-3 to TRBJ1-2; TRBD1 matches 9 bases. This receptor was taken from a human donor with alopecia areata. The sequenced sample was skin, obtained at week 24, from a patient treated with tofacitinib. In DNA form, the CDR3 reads TGCGCCAGCAGCCAAGAGACAGGGGGGCAGTCGGGCTACACCTTC. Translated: CASSQETGGQSGYTF.